The 6 T cell receptor beta chains listed next were all sequenced from one sample in a study of T cell responses to AZD1222 COVID-19 vaccine. Sequenced by immunoSEQ multiplex PCR; TCRdb stores in-frame clones only, minus some. The profile shows 150,000 or so clones, 92% of them singletons. This specimen was peripheral blood, taken on day 0 of AZD1222 vaccination. All receptors come from an adult in good health.

The J gene is TRBJ2-7, the V gene TRBV4-1; D gene unclear. Trimming took off 0 bases at V and 5 bases at J, with 11 bases between the two ends. Germline-derived CDR1 and CDR2 are MGHRA and YSYEKL. The CDR3 spans 14 residues. CDR3 sequence (DNA): TGCGCCAGCAGCCAAGATTTACCGGCAAACGAGCAGTACTTC. Amino acids: CASSQDLPANEQYF.

Here the CDR3 reads CASSKGLAGGSTDTQYF. The CDR3, as DNA: TGTGCCAGCAGCAAGGGACTAGCGGGAGGGAGCACAGATACGCAGTATTTT. This chain joins TRBV9 and TRBJ2-3; the match to TRBD2 covers 16 bases. The CDR3 covers 17 residues. The germline V gene encodes CDR1 SGDLS and CDR2 YYNGEE. V gave up 4 bases and J gave up 0 bases; unmatched junction bases: 2.

The CDR3: CASSPFSGITYEQYF. CDR3 nucleotide sequence: TGTGCCAGCAGTCCATTTTCGGGGATTACCTACGAGCAGTACTTC. The chain employs TRBV28 and TRBJ2-7, with a tentative D call TRBD2 (5 bases). The ends were cut back, 5 bases at V and 2 bases at J, with 16 bases in the middle. The CDR3 is made up of 15 amino acids. Germline V lookup: CDR1 MDHEN, CDR2 SYDVKM.

The rearrangement uses TRBV28 and TRBJ1-6; no reliable D call. Germline-derived CDR1 and CDR2 are MDHEN and SYDVKM. The CDR3 is 14 amino acids. Deletions cut 5 bases from V and 8 bases from J, with 13 bases between. In DNA form, the CDR3 reads TGTGCCAGCAGTGGAGCAATCCTTTATTCACCCCTCCACTTT. Translated, it gives CASSGAILYSPLHF.

This rearrangement joins TRBV5-5 to TRBJ2-7, with unresolved D. Trimming removed 4 bases from V and 0 bases from J, with 8 bases in between. Germline V gene sequence: CDR1 SGHKS, CDR2 YYEKEE (reference sequence). The CDR3 is 13 amino acids. The CDR3 sequence: CASSGEASYEQYF. The CDR3 DNA reads as TGTGCCAGCAGCGGAGAGGCCTCCTACGAGCAGTACTTC.

This chain uses TRBV28 with TRBJ1-5, with D tentatively TRBD1 (5 bases). The V end was cut by 6 bases, the J end by 4 bases, with 13 bases between. The CDR3 runs to 14 residues. The germline V gene has CDR1 MDHEN and CDR2 SYDVKM. Here the CDR3 DNA reads TGTGCCAGCAGGGACCGACGGGGGAATCAGCCCCAGCATTTT. Its protein product is CASRDRRGNQPQHF. Full variable domain (rest looked up from reference TRBV28 and TRBJ1-5): DVKVTQSSRYLVKRTGEKVFLECVQDMDHENMFWYRQDPGLGLRLIYFSYDVKMKEKGDIPEGYSVSREKKERFSLILESASTNQTSMYLCASRDRRGNQPQHFGDGTRLSIL.